The sequence of this T cell receptor beta chain was determined in a study of human T cells and chemical hapten exposure. Study-wide context: The study sensitized with 2% DPC on a 2 cm by 2 cm patch of upper inner arm skin.

Study-level results: Sensitizing to DPC left TCRs with a frequency above 1 in 1000 unaltered.

Original processing notes: A typical sample had approximately 93,000 TCRs, with roughly 23,224 to 690,600 overall. In TCRdb, the RACE reads were re-called with MiXCR into one record per CDR3 protein. The V and J calls follow TCRdb's processing rather than the paper's. Counted here are over 80,000 distinct CDR3 sequences, about 11% occurring once; the ten biggest clones make up more than 0.85%. Germline CDR1 reads SEHNR; CDR2 reads FQNEAQ (reference sequence). V lost 1 base and J lost 7; bases outside the gene matches: 5. This CDR3 has 15 residues. This clonotype has more than one count but fewer than ten. Its matching antigen is unknown. The sample's time point: patch test 3, about 24 weeks after DPC sensitization. Regarding treatment: therapeutic diphenylcyclopropenone sensitization with weekly scalp DPC.

The clonotype was recovered from a woman aged 25 to 39 with alopecia areata. Some clones in this sample may be carry-over from other donors' samples. Source: whole blood, taken in connection with sensitization to the hapten diphenylcyclopropenone (DPC). The chain employs TRBV7-9 and TRBJ2-4, with 9 bases matching TRBD2. DNA of the CDR3: TGTGCCAGCAGCTTAGTAGAGGCGGGAGGGAACATTCAGTACTTC. It is translated as CASSLVEAGGNIQYF.